The 10 T cell receptor beta chains given below trace back to one sample, sequenced in a study of cytomegalovirus exposure and HLA in healthy donors. The PCR was carried out with 60 Vbeta primers and 13 Jbeta primers. Method: immunoSEQ multiplex PCR; TCRdb's copy keeps in-frame clones and lacks some. The sample comprises roughly 180,000 clones, 70% to 90% of which are singletons, and nearly 2.5% rests with the top ten. The sample taken for sequencing was PBMCs. The origin of the receptors is a male donor in good health and CMV-seronegative.

The count of this clone is one. The chain has TRBV7-9 and TRBJ2-1; 12 bases match TRBD2. Trimming at V came to 2 bases and at J to 8 bases, leaving 4 bases not matched to a gene. The CDR3 sequence is 15 residues long. Germline V gene lookup returns CDR1 SEHNR and CDR2 FQNEAQ (reference sequence). The CDR3 protein is CASSLLAGGPDEQFF. The CDR3 bases are TGTGCCAGCAGCTTACTAGCGGGAGGGCCCGATGAGCAGTTCTTC.

The chain employs TRBV5-1 and TRBJ1-1; tentatively, D is TRBD1 (6 bases). In germline, CDR1 is SGHRS, CDR2 YFSETQ. This CDR3 has 16 amino acids. V was pared by 3 bases and J by 4 bases, with 19 bases between. The CDR3 is CASSSPFEGESTEAFF. Here the CDR3 DNA reads TGCGCCAGCAGCTCGCCGTTTGAGGGGGAAAGCACTGAAGCTTTCTTT.

The rearrangement joins TRBV7-6 to TRBJ2-5; TRBD1 matches at 10 bases. Trimming took 1 base from V and 5 from J; bases not matched to a gene: 10. CDR3 size: 17 residues. Germline lookup yields CDR1 SGHVS and CDR2 FNYEAQ. Here the CDR3 reads CASSLVAPGQGRETQYF. CDR3 sequence (DNA): TGTGCCAGCAGCTTAGTGGCCCCGGGACAGGGGAGGGAGACCCAGTACTTC.

This clone occurred once. This chain links TRBV7-2 with TRBJ2-5, with a tentative D call TRBD2 (5 bases). Looked up from germline, CDR1 is SGHTA and CDR2 is FQGNSA. This CDR3 has 14 residues. V was shortened by 3 bases and J by 7 bases, with 15 bases between the two germline ends. DNA of the CDR3: TGTGCCAGCAGCTTCGGCGGGTTGAAAGGGACCCAGTACTTC. This encodes CASSFGGLKGTQYF.

J is TRBJ2-7 and V is TRBV27, with D unresolved. The germline gives CDR1 MNHEY, CDR2 SMNVEV (reference sequence). V lost 11 bases and J lost 0, with 14 bases in between. The CDR3 length is 13 residues. DNA for the CDR3: TGTGCCCTCGTGTATCTGTACTCCTACGAGCAGTACTTC. It translates to CALVYLYSYEQYF.

V is TRBV19 and J is TRBJ1-5; 7 bases map to TRBD1. The CDR3 is 14 residues long. Germline assignment: CDR1 LNHDA and CDR2 SQIVND (reference sequence). J was trimmed by 11 bases and V by 3 bases; bases with no gene match: 10. The CDR3 DNA is TGTGCCAGTAGTATCGCGAGGGGGCGAGTTGCCCAGCATTTT. Amino acids: CASSIARGRVAQHF.

The chain employs TRBV28 and TRBJ1-1; D is ambiguous. Trimming removed 7 bases from V and 6 bases from J, with 18 bases in between. Germline lookup yields CDR1 MDHEN and CDR2 SYDVKM. This CDR3 comprises 14 residues. The CDR3 loop is CASTLSAGSSEAFF. For the CDR3, the DNA is TGTGCCAGCACCCTCAGCGCCGGGAGCTCTGAAGCTTTCTTT.

The chain links TRBV28 to TRBJ1-1; perhaps TRBD1 as D (5 bases). The CDR3 is 12 residues long. Trimming removed 3 bases from V and 4 bases from J, with 6 bases in between. The germline CDR1 and CDR2 sequences are MDHEN and SYDVKM. The CDR3 DNA reads TGTGCCAGCAGTTTTCAGGGCACTGAAGCTTTCTTT. Translation: CASSFQGTEAFF.

The chain couples TRBV4-3 to TRBJ1-2; tentative D call: TRBD1 (6 bases). The CDR3 runs 16 residues. The ends were cut back, 1 base at V and 4 bases at J, with 16 bases in the middle. Germline V gene lookup returns CDR1 LGHNA and CDR2 YSLEER. Here the CDR3 reads CASSQVEAGAAYGYTF. For the CDR3, the DNA is TGCGCCAGCAGCCAAGTCGAGGCAGGGGCGGCCTATGGCTACACCTTC.

This clone turned up a few times. The V gene is TRBV6-5, the J gene TRBJ2-1; TRBD2 matches at 12 bases. The V gene's germline CDR1 is MNHEY and CDR2 SVGAGI. V lost 0 bases to trimming and J lost 10 bases; unmatched junction nucleotides: 4. CDR3 length equals 15 residues. The CDR3 DNA reads as TGTGCCAGCAGTTACTCGACTAGCGGGGGTTTGGAGCAGTTCTTC. This codes for CASSYSTSGGLEQFF.